This T cell receptor (beta chain) was observed in a study of T cell repertoires in cytomegalovirus infection. Turning to the study itself: Matching HLA type and CMV infection were both indicated by public TCR beta signatures. General study points: There were HLA-C-restricted CMV-specific TCR beta clonotypes dominating the ex vivo response.

TCRdb reprocessed the reads via MiXCR and lists one record per CDR3 protein. This table has 400,000 or so distinct CDR3 sequences, roughly 30% appearing once. As for this clonotype: Antigen: not known.

This TCR derives from a human donor in good health (CMV status not recorded). Some clones in this sample may be carry-over from other donors' samples. The sample comprised PBMCs.

CDR3 bases: TGTGCCAGCAGTTATGATGGGGTTTCCTACGAGCAGTACTTC. It codes for CASSYDGVSYEQYF. V and J are TRBV6-1 and TRBJ2-7; D uncertain. Germline V gene data show CDR1 as MNHNS and CDR2 as SASEGT. The CDR3 totals 14 residues. The germline V and J ends were trimmed by 5 bases and 1 base, with 12 bases remaining between them.